This TCR beta chain was sequenced for a study of blood T cells in healthy people across ages. Notes on the study in general: More naive CD4+ cells and higher diversity were found in long-lived than in aged donors. The fall in TCR beta diversity per million T cells was roughly linear with age.

A remark on this clonotype: Its antigen is currently unknown.

The J segment lost 5 bases and the V segment lost 3 bases, leaving 3 bases of the junction unmatched. Germline CDR1 reads KGHDR; CDR2 reads SFDVKD. The CDR3 extends over 14 amino acids. The use of a sample-barcoded 5' primer and a J-beta primer mix characterized a second PCR of roughly 6 to 11 cycles. Samples each returned at least 2.5 million CDR3-containing paired-end reads. MiXCR was run by TCRdb on the 5' RACE reads, yielding one entry per CDR3 protein. The sample lists about 1.1 million distinct CDR3 sequences; roughly two fifths were seen once. This TCR was recovered from a young man in good health. The source material was blood. The chain has TRBV24-1 and TRBJ2-5; 9 nucleotides align to TRBD1. The CDR3 DNA is TGTGCCACCAGTGATACGGACAGGGGTGAGACCCAGTACTTC. Protein sequence: CATSDTDRGETQYF.